This T cell receptor beta chain derives from a study of Graves' ophthalmopathy and Graves' hyperthyroidism. Diagnostic conclusions were grounded in clinical symptoms, serum thyroxine, TRAb, thyroid ultrasound and orbital computed tomography. TCR beta CDR3 amplification used RNA transcripts. HTBI-primed first-round RT-PCR preceded second-round multiplex PCR. TCRdb reprocessed the multiplex PCR reads via MiXCR and lists one record per CDR3 protein. Altogether 580,000 or so distinct CDR3 sequences are present, roughly 40% being singletons, with the ten largest covering around 4%. The table lists this clonotype with many counts. One junction end disagrees with the germline gene, perhaps due to a read error. This sequence originates from an adult man with Graves' hyperthyroidism. Material for sequencing was peripheral blood or thyroid tissue (not recorded which).

The CDR3 protein is CASSPIPWAEAFF. The CDR3 bases are TGTGCTAGCAGCCCTATCCCTTGGGCTGAAGCTTTCTTT. This chain links TRBV7-7 with TRBJ1-1, with D unresolved. Germline CDR1 reads SSHAT; CDR2 reads FNYEAQ (reference sequence). The length of the CDR3 is 13 residues.